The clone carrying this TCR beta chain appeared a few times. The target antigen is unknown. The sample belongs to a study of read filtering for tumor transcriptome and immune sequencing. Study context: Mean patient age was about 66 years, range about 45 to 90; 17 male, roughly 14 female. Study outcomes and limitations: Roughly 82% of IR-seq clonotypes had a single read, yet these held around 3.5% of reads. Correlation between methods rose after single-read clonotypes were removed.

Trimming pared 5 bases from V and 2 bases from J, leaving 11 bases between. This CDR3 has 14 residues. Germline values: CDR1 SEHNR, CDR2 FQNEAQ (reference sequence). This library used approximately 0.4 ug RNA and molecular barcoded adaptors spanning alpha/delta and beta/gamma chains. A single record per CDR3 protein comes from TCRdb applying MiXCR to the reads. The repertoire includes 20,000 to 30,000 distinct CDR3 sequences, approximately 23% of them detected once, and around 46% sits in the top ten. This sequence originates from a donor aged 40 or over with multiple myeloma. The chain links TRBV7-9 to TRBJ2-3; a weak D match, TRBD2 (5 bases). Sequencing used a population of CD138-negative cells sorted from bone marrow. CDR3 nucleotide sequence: TGTGCCAGCAGCCGCGGACTCAACACAGATACGCAGTATTTT. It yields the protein CASSRGLNTDTQYF. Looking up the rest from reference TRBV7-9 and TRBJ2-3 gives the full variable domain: DTGVSQNPRHKITKRGQNVTFRCDPISEHNRLYWYRQTLGQGPEFLTYFQNEAQLEKSRLLSDRFSAERPKGSFSTLEIQRTEQGDSAMYLCASSRGLNTDTQYFGPGTRLTVL.